Below are 4 T cell receptor beta chains sequenced from a single sample in a study of cytomegalovirus exposure and HLA in healthy donors. PCR primers comprised 60 Vbeta and 13 Jbeta primers. Here immunoSEQ multiplex PCR was the method, and the copy in TCRdb shows in-frame clones only, minus some. The sample consists of roughly 180,000 clones, 80% of them appearing once. The sequenced material came from PBMCs. The source of these receptors is a woman in her forties or fifties in good health and CMV-seropositive.

The sample holds one count of this clone. This chain links TRBV4-2 with TRBJ1-5, with D unresolved. The germline V and J ends were trimmed by 0 bases and 6 bases, with 6 bases remaining between them. This CDR3 has 13 amino acids. Germline V gene data show CDR1 as LGHNA and CDR2 as YNFKEQ. CDR3 DNA: TGTGCCAGCAGCCAAGATCGGGGTCAGCCCCAGCATTTT. It codes for CASSQDRGQPQHF.

This chain connects TRBV7-8 to TRBJ1-2, with D perhaps TRBD1 (5 bases). This CDR3 has 13 amino acids. The V gene lost 3 bases and the J gene lost 5 bases, with 10 bases spanning the gap. Germline values: CDR1 SGHVS, CDR2 FQNEAQ. CDR3: CASSFGTEYGYTF. In nucleotides, the CDR3 is TGTGCCAGCAGCTTCGGGACTGAGTATGGCTACACCTTC.

V is TRBV28 and J is TRBJ2-2; 7 bases line up with TRBD1. Trimming cost V 7 bases and J 6 bases; bases outside gene matches: 5. This CDR3 contains 13 residues. Germline V gives CDR1 MDHEN, CDR2 SYDVKM. CDR3 DNA sequence: TGTGCCAGCATGAAAACAGGGGCCGGGGAGCTGTTTTTT. This translates into CASMKTGAGELFF.

V usage is TRBV6-5 and J usage is TRBJ2-1; 14 bases align to TRBD2. The CDR3 has 13 residues. Germline V gene sequence: CDR1 MNHEY, CDR2 SVGAGI. J gave up 11 bases and V 10 bases, and 7 bases lay outside the gene matches. The CDR3 nucleotides read TGTGCCACCCGACTAGCGGGAGGGCCTCAGCAGTTCTTC. Amino acid sequence: CATRLAGGPQQFF.